The 31 T cell receptor beta chains listed next were all sequenced from one sample in a study of T cell repertoires in cytomegalovirus infection. Antigens for these TCRs are unknown. TCRdb fed the reads into MiXCR, producing one record per CDR3 protein. Of around 540,000 distinct CDR3 sequences listed, about 33% were seen once; the top ten hold roughly 15%. This specimen was cultured PBMCs, taken from culture after CMV antigen stimulation. These receptors came from a human donor in good health (CMV status not recorded). Some clones in this sample may be carry-over from other donors' samples.

This chain uses TRBV6-1 with TRBJ2-6; D possibly uses TRBD1 or TRBD2 (6 bases each). The CDR3 length is 21 residues. From germline, CDR1 is MNHNS and CDR2 SASEGT. Trimming took 5 bases from V and 0 from J, leaving 26 bases between them. The CDR3 region has the DNA TGTGCCAGCAGTTATTTTACCCCGGGGGCCGGCGCGGTCTCTGGGGCCAACGTCCTGACTTTC. As protein: CASSYFTPGAGAVSGANVLTF.

V gene TRBV7-2 combines with J gene TRBJ2-3, with 9 bases lining up with TRBD2. Germline V gene lookup returns CDR1 SGHTA and CDR2 FQGNSA. The CDR3 loop spans 16 amino acids. With V trimmed by 1 base and J by 4 bases, 6 bases remained unmatched. The CDR3 is CASSLGSSGTPDTQYF. The CDR3 DNA sequence: TGTGCCAGCAGCTTAGGGTCTAGCGGGACCCCAGATACGCAGTATTTT.

The rearrangement uses TRBV25-1 and TRBJ2-4; D is possibly TRBD2 (6 bases). This CDR3 region has 14 residues. Germline loops: CDR1 MGHDK, CDR2 SYGVNS. V was clipped by 4 bases and J by 5 bases, with 12 bases between them. The CDR3, as DNA: TGTGCCAGCAGTGCCTCCGGGACTGAAAACATTCAGTACTTC. As protein: CASSASGTENIQYF. Together with reference TRBV25-1 and TRBJ2-4, the CDR3 gives the full variable domain: EADIYQTPRYLVIGTGKKITLECSQTMGHDKMYWYQQDPGMELHLIHYSYGVNSTEKGDLSSESTVSRIRTEHFPLTLESARPSHTSQYLCASSASGTENIQYFGAGTRLSVL.

This clonotype was seen a handful of times. V is TRBV12-3 or TRBV12-4 and J is TRBJ2-7, with a tentative D call TRBD2 (5 bases). Trimming shortened V by 1 base and J by 3 bases, and 13 bases separated the two germline ends. This CDR3 contains 15 residues. As DNA, the CDR3 is TGTGCCAGCAGTTTAGGCCGCGGGTTGGGCTACGAGCAGTACTTC. Protein product: CASSLGRGLGYEQYF.

Here the CDR3 DNA reads TGTGCCAGCAGCTCGGCTATCGGCGCATCGAGGAGAGGCTCTGGGGCCAACGTCCTGACTTTC. The encoded protein is CASSSAIGASRRGSGANVLTF. This chain uses TRBV13 with TRBJ2-6; D not resolved. The CDR3 has 21 residues. Germline assignment: CDR1 PRHDT and CDR2 FYEKMQ (reference sequence). Trimming removed 4 bases from V and 0 bases from J, with 25 bases in between.

This clonotype has only a few counts. The genes are TRBV10-3 and TRBJ2-5, with D perhaps TRBD1 (6 bases). The germline gives CDR1 ENHRY, CDR2 SYGVKD. The CDR3 extends over 13 amino acids. Trimming took 6 bases from V and 1 from J, leaving 9 bases between them. The DNA for the CDR3 is TGTGCCATCAGGAGGGACACCCAAGAGACCCAGTACTTC. Protein: CAIRRDTQETQYF.

CDR3 in DNA: TGTGCCAGCAGTCCGCCGGACAGCTACGAGCAGTACTTC. It specifies CASSPPDSYEQYF. This chain links TRBV14 with TRBJ2-7, with D possibly TRBD1 on 6 matching bases. The CDR3 totals 13 residues. V dropped 6 bases and J dropped 3 bases, with 12 bases sitting between them. Germline values: CDR1 SGHDN, CDR2 FVKESK.

The chain is built from TRBV7-2 and TRBJ2-7; 14 bases fit TRBD2. Germline V gives CDR1 SGHTA, CDR2 FQGNSA. Trimming took 5 bases from V and 4 from J; bases not matched to a gene: 7. This CDR3 is 16 amino acids long. In nucleotides, the CDR3 is TGTGCCAGCAGCCAAAGGACTAGCGGGAGGTGGTACGAGCAGTACTTC. As protein: CASSQRTSGRWYEQYF.

The V and J genes are TRBV7-9 and TRBJ2-5; D not resolved. This CDR3 region has 14 residues. The V gene's germline CDR1 is SEHNR and CDR2 FQNEAQ (reference sequence). V lost 2 bases, J lost 5 bases, and 12 bases lay in between. Written as DNA, the CDR3 is TGTGCCAGCAGCTTACGTCAAGGCAAGGAGACCCAGTACTTC. This sequence encodes CASSLRQGKETQYF.

V and J are TRBV7-8 and TRBJ2-1; 11 nucleotides match TRBD2. V dropped 5 bases and J dropped 5; count of bases not matched to a gene: 14. Germline CDR1 reads SGHVS; CDR2 reads FQNEAQ. This CDR3 is built from 18 residues. CDR3 in amino acids: CASSARVIAGGSHNEQFF. DNA of the CDR3: TGTGCCAGCAGCGCACGAGTCATAGCGGGAGGGTCCCACAATGAGCAGTTCTTC.

V usage is TRBV7-6 and J usage is TRBJ2-1, with 9 bases aligning to TRBD1. Per germline, CDR1 SGHVS and CDR2 FNYEAQ. The CDR3 has 15 amino acids. The junction had 11 bases not matched to a gene; V was cut back by 5 bases and J by 9 bases. The CDR3 sequence: CASSTGYRGRGEQFF. The DNA for the CDR3 is TGTGCCAGCAGCACCGGGTACAGGGGGCGCGGTGAGCAGTTCTTC.

The table lists this clonotype with a count of one. The rearrangement joins TRBV24-1 to TRBJ1-5; D not resolved. The germline V gene encodes CDR1 KGHDR and CDR2 SFDVKD. Trimming cost V 2 bases and J 4 bases, with 2 bases left between them. The CDR3 has 12 amino acids. The CDR3 region is CATSDSNQPQHF. The CDR3 DNA follows: TGTGCCACCAGTGATTCTAATCAGCCCCAGCATTTT.

The V and J genes are TRBV29-1 and TRBJ2-2, with TRBD1 matching over 8 bases. Trimming cost V 6 bases and J 0 bases; bases outside gene matches: 9. Germline assignment: CDR1 SQVTM and CDR2 ANQGSEA. The CDR3 covers 16 residues. The CDR3 DNA reads as TGCAGCGTCCAGGACAGGGCCGCTTCGAACACCGGGGAGCTGTTTTTT. It translates to CSVQDRAASNTGELFF.

The J gene is TRBJ2-1, the V gene TRBV12-3 or TRBV12-4; 7 bases fit TRBD2. V was pared by 8 bases and J by 7 bases, with 14 bases of the junction left unmatched. This CDR3 region has 15 residues. In nucleotides, the CDR3 is TGTGCCAGCGGCCTGGAGCGGGGTGGGAGGAATGAGCAGTTCTTC. Its translation is CASGLERGGRNEQFF.

The rearrangement uses TRBV4-3 and TRBJ2-6, with D perhaps TRBD1 (5 bases). Germline V gene sequence: CDR1 LGHNA, CDR2 YSLEER. The CDR3 sequence is 15 residues long. The V end lost 1 base, the J end lost 2 bases, and 6 bases lay between the germline ends. The CDR3 here is CASSQGRAGANVLTF. The CDR3 region has the DNA TGCGCCAGCAGCCAAGGCAGGGCTGGGGCCAACGTCCTGACTTTC.

This clonotype was seen a handful of times. This rearrangement joins TRBV20-1 to TRBJ2-7; the D gene could be TRBD1 or TRBD2 (5 bases each). The CDR3 covers 14 residues. Trimming cost V 5 bases and J 7 bases, with 21 bases left between them. CDR1 is DFQATT and CDR2 is SNEGSKA in the germline V gene (reference sequence). The CDR3 DNA sequence: TGCAGTGCTCTTGGGACCAGGACTTCTTTAGAGCAGTACTTC. This encodes CSALGTRTSLEQYF.

This clonotype occurred many times. The genes are TRBV7-6 and TRBJ2-3, with 8 bases aligning to TRBD2. Germline loops: CDR1 SGHVS, CDR2 FNYEAQ. The CDR3 has 15 amino acids. The V segment lost 5 bases and the J segment 2 bases; nucleotides outside the gene matches: 6. CDR3: CASSVGLAITDTQYF. The CDR3 DNA sequence: TGTGCCAGCAGCGTTGGACTAGCCATCACAGATACGCAGTATTTT.

The chain is built from TRBV7-6 and TRBJ1-6; D gene uncertain. CDR3 length: 15 residues. V was pared by 0 bases and J by 5 bases, with 8 bases between. Germline V gives CDR1 SGHVS, CDR2 FNYEAQ. CDR3 coding DNA: TGTGCCAGCAGCTTAGCACAAGACAATAATTCACCCCTCCACTTT. It translates to CASSLAQDNNSPLHF.

The rearrangement links TRBV2 to TRBJ2-1; a weak D match, TRBD2 (5 bases). The CDR3 totals 17 residues. Trimming removed 1 base at V and 3 bases at J, with 16 bases between. Per the germline V gene, CDR1 is SNHLY and CDR2 is FYNNEI. The CDR3: CASSEDPGGSFYNEQFF. As DNA, the CDR3 is TGTGCCAGCAGTGAAGATCCAGGCGGGTCCTTCTACAATGAGCAGTTCTTC.

The chain has TRBV2 and TRBJ1-1; TRBD1 is a possible D gene (6 bases). Trimming stripped 8 bases from V and 10 bases from J, with 14 bases between. The CDR3 has 11 amino acids. Looked up from germline, CDR1 is SNHLY and CDR2 is FYNNEI. CDR3 sequence reads: CASPGGQIAFF. CDR3 nucleotides: TGTGCCAGCCCCGGGGGGCAGATAGCTTTCTTT.

A few counts support this clonotype. The gene calls are TRBV5-6 and TRBJ1-1; D unclear. The germline gives CDR1 SGHDT, CDR2 YYEEEE. The CDR3 is 19 residues long. V dropped 0 bases and J dropped 1 base, with 22 bases sitting between them. CDR3 coding DNA: TGTGCCAGCAGCTTGGTACGAGGGCGATCTCCCCCCGGGAACACTGAAGCTTTCTTT. This sequence encodes CASSLVRGRSPPGNTEAFF.

This sequence joins TRBV5-1 and TRBJ2-3, with D uncertain. The germline CDR1 and CDR2 sequences are SGHRS and YFSETQ. The CDR3 has 16 residues. Trimming left V 0 bases short and J 2 bases short, with 13 bases between. The CDR3 sequence is CASSLARPSSTDTQYF. As DNA, the CDR3 is TGCGCCAGCAGCTTGGCCCGTCCAAGTTCCACAGATACGCAGTATTTT.

To note about this clonotype: A much larger clonotype is one base distant, so this may be a read error. The chain recombines TRBV28 with TRBJ1-5; tentatively, D is TRBD1 (5 bases). Trimming removed 7 bases from V and 1 base from J, with 8 bases in between. Germline lookup yields CDR1 MDHEN and CDR2 SYDVKM. This CDR3 is built from 13 residues. CDR3 sequence reads: CASTWGSNQPQHF. The DNA of the CDR3 is TGTGCCAGCACTTGGGGGAGCAATCAGCCCCAGCATTTT. Together with reference TRBV28 and TRBJ1-5, the CDR3 gives the full variable domain: DVKVTQSSRYLVKRTGEKVFLECVQDMDHENMFWYRQDPGLGLRLIYFSYDVKMKEKGDIPEGYSVSREKKERFSLILESASTNQTSMYLCASTWGSNQPQHFGDGTRLSIL.

At least ten counts were recorded for this clonotype. This chain joins TRBV7-2 and TRBJ1-5; D unresolved. V was cut by 1 base and J by 1 base, with 5 bases left in between. In germline, CDR1 is SGHTA, CDR2 FQGNSA. CDR3 length equals 14 residues. The CDR3 region has the DNA TGTGCCAGCAGCTTAGGACCGAGCAATCAGCCCCAGCATTTT. Translated, it gives CASSLGPSNQPQHF.

This clonotype was seen only a few times. The gene calls are TRBV7-2 and TRBJ1-2; 10 bases agree with TRBD1. Germline trimming cut 8 bases from V and 7 bases from J; bases unmatched to any gene: 7. The CDR3 covers 13 residues. Germline CDR1 is SGHTA and CDR2 is FQGNSA. The CDR3 protein is CASGRQGAVGYTF. In DNA form, the CDR3 reads TGTGCCAGCGGTAGACAGGGGGCGGTTGGCTACACCTTC.

The chain carries TRBV29-1 and TRBJ1-2; weak D call: TRBD1 (6 bases). Germline CDR1 SQVTM, CDR2 ANQGSEA. The V end was cut by 7 bases, the J end by 6 bases, with 15 bases between. The CDR3 length is 12 residues. CDR3 nucleotide sequence: TGCAGCGGCCATGAGGGGGGCAATGGCTACACCTTC. Translation gives CSGHEGGNGYTF.

The V call is TRBV11-2, the J call TRBJ2-7; tentatively, D is TRBD1 or TRBD2 (6 bases each). From germline, CDR1 is SGHAT and CDR2 FQNNGV. The CDR3 is made up of 17 amino acids. The germline V and J ends were trimmed by 4 bases and 6 bases, with 25 bases remaining between them. The CDR3 reads CASSSWDSSIRGGEQYF. CDR3 DNA sequence: TGTGCCAGCAGCTCCTGGGACTCAAGCATTCGAGGGGGCGAGCAGTACTTC.

The chain is built from TRBV18 and TRBJ2-5; D is undetermined. Germline lookup yields CDR1 KGHSH and CDR2 LQKENI. V lost 5 bases to trimming and J lost 1 base, with 14 bases between them. The CDR3 sequence is 15 residues long. The CDR3 sequence is CASSVGGEIQETQYF. CDR3 bases: TGTGCCAGCTCAGTTGGTGGGGAAATCCAAGAGACCCAGTACTTC. The full variable domain, in which reference TRBV18 and TRBJ2-5 provide the parts outside the CDR3, is NAGVMQNPRHLVRRRGQEARLRCSPMKGHSHVYWYRQLPEEGLKFMVYLQKENIIDESGMPKERFSAEFPKEGPSILRIQQVVRGDSAAYFCASSVGGEIQETQYFGPGTRLLVL.

Only a few counts were recorded for this clonotype. The chain recombines TRBV28 with TRBJ2-7; TRBD1 aligns across 9 bases. CDR3 length: 15 amino acids. Germline V gene sequence: CDR1 MDHEN, CDR2 SYDVKM. J was trimmed by 1 base and V by 7 bases; bases with no gene match: 8. The CDR3 nucleotides are TGTGCCAGCACTCCCCCCGGGACAGGGTCCTACGAGCAGTACTTC. Its translation is CASTPPGTGSYEQYF.

This clonotype was counted only a few times. The chain employs TRBV7-2 and TRBJ2-3, with no clear D. Looked up from germline, CDR1 is SGHTA and CDR2 is FQGNSA. The CDR3 runs 13 residues. Trimming shortened V by 5 bases and J by 6 bases, and 12 bases separated the two germline ends. CDR3 bases: TGTGCCAGCAGCCCAGATCGTAGGGATACGCAGTATTTT. Its translation: CASSPDRRDTQYF.

This clonotype has a handful of counts. The rearrangement joins TRBV7-8 to TRBJ2-7, with TRBD1 matching over 8 bases. J gave up 6 bases and V 4 bases, and 8 bases lay outside the gene matches. Germline V CDR1 and CDR2: SGHVS, FQNEAQ. CDR3 size: 14 residues. CDR3 protein: CASSWGQDPLEQYV. In DNA, the CDR3 is TGTGCCAGCAGCTGGGGACAGGATCCTCTCGAGCAGTACGTC.